A selection of T cell receptor beta chains follows, all from one sample in a study of blood T cell repertoires in COVID-19. Data came from immunoSEQ multiplex PCR; TCRdb stores just in-frame clones and leaves some out. The sample has nearly 80,000 clones; around 80% are singletons. Sample: peripheral blood. Source of these receptors: a woman in her seventies with acute or convalescent COVID-19. CDR3s include the opening cysteine and the closing phenylalanine or tryptophan. D genes are given only for firm matches. Clone size is shown for a subset of rows, as once, few, many or a class of expanded clone.

d_call	v_call	j_call	clone_size	cdr3_nt	cdr3_aa
-	TRBV28	TRBJ1-2	-	TGTGCCAGCAGCTGGGAGGGTATCTATGGCTACACCTTC	CASSWEGIYGYTF
-	TRBV21-1	TRBJ1-2	-	TGTGCCAGCAGCCCTGACACGTTTAATTCCTATGGCTACACCTTC	CASSPDTFNSYGYTF
-	TRBV4-1	TRBJ2-3	-	TGCGCCAGCAGCCACGGCGGTATGAGCACAGATACGCAGTATTTT	CASSHGGMSTDTQYF
TRBD1	TRBV7-3	TRBJ2-7	few	TGTGCCAGCAGCCTCGGGACAGGCCCCTACGAGCAGTACTTC	CASSLGTGPYEQYF
TRBD2	TRBV18	TRBJ2-4	few	TGTGCCAGCTCAGCCACTAGCGGCCTAAACATTCAGTACTTC	CASSATSGLNIQYF
TRBD1	TRBV27	TRBJ2-5	-	TGTGCCAGCAGCGAATCCGGGACAGGGGATCGTACCCAGTACTTC	CASSESGTGDRTQYF
TRBD2	TRBV20-1	TRBJ2-3	-	TGTTCCGGACTAGTCCCAGATACGCAGTATTTT	CSGLVPDTQYF
-	TRBV5-5	TRBJ2-3	-	TGTGCCAGCAGCTTCGGTACAGATACGCAGTATTTT	CASSFGTDTQYF
-	TRBV6-4	TRBJ1-5	-	TGTGCCAGCAGTGACGACTTTACGGGGGAAGATAGCAATCAGCCCCAGCATTTT	CASSDDFTGEDSNQPQHF
-	TRBV4-1	TRBJ2-1	-	TGCGCCAGCAGCCAAGATCGGGATGGCTACAATGAGCAGTTCTTC	CASSQDRDGYNEQFF
TRBD2	TRBV9	TRBJ2-1	-	TGTGCCAGCAGCGTAGCTCTCGGGACTAGCGGGACCAGCTCCTACAATGAGCAGTTCTTC	CASSVALGTSGTSSYNEQFF
-	TRBV29-1	TRBJ1-4	-	TGCAGCGTTCAGACCCCGCGGTTGGGTGAAAAACTGTTTTTT	CSVQTPRLGEKLFF
TRBD1	TRBV5-8	TRBJ1-2	-	TGTGCCAGCAGCATAACAGGGGGAGGTAGCTATGGCTACACCTTC	CASSITGGGSYGYTF
TRBD2	TRBV5-6	TRBJ2-1	-	TGTGCCAGCAGTTACCAACCGGGACTAGCGGGAGATAATGAGCAGTTCTTC	CASSYQPGLAGDNEQFF
TRBD2	TRBV7-3	TRBJ2-3	-	TGTGCCAGCAGTCCATTTAGCGGGACTAGCACAGATACGCAGTATTTT	CASSPFSGTSTDTQYF
-	TRBV13	TRBJ2-5	-	TGTGCCAGCAGCTTTGGGGGGCAAGAGACCCAGTACTTC	CASSFGGQETQYF
TRBD1	TRBV19	TRBJ1-5	-	TGTGCCAGTAGTCGGGACAGATCGGCCCCCAATCAGCCCCAGCATTTT	CASSRDRSAPNQPQHF
-	TRBV5-6	TRBJ1-2	-	TGTGCCAGCAGCCCTGCGGGACCTTATGGCTACACCTTC	CASSPAGPYGYTF
-	TRBV5-1	TRBJ2-3	few	TGCGCCAGCAGCTTGGCCGGGCGGGGATCCGGTGCAGATACGCAGTATTTT	CASSLAGRGSGADTQYF
-	TRBV19	TRBJ2-1	-	TGTGCCAGTAGTATTTCTGAGGGTAGCTCCAGGTTCTTC	CASSISEGSSRFF
-	TRBV18	TRBJ2-1	-	TGTGCCAGCTCGCCGTCGCGGGCTAGCTCCTACAATGAGCAGTTCTTC	CASSPSRASSYNEQFF
TRBD2	TRBV7-3	TRBJ2-3	-	TGTGCCAGCAGCTTCGTTAGCGGGAGTGGAGATAGCACAGATACGCAGTATTTT	CASSFVSGSGDSTDTQYF